The clone carrying this T cell receptor beta chain was recorded many times. No antigen is known for it. The sample comes from a study of identical twins. Whole-study findings and limits: Memory repertoires lacked the insertion deficit that abundant cord blood beta clonotypes showed. Invariant cells of the MAIT and iNKT types might have partly distorted the zero-insertion analyses.

Trimming at V came to 6 bases and at J to 5 bases, leaving 10 bases not matched to a gene. The CDR3 sequence is 16 residues long. The germline CDR1 and CDR2 sequences are SQVTM and ANQGSEA. Among all donors, each was a healthy Caucasian. TCRdb used MiXCR to reprocess the 5' RACE reads, holding one entry per CDR3 protein. The sample shows some 600,000 distinct CDR3 sequences, roughly 7.1% of them seen only once. The sample was also linked to a second study, of yellow fever vaccine responses in identical twins.

The receptor's source is a young woman in good health. The sample consisted of PBMCs. The genes are TRBV29-1 and TRBJ2-3; 14 bases fit TRBD2. The CDR3 region has the DNA TGCAGCGTGAGACTAGCGGGAGGGCCTCTTGAAGATACGCAGTATTTT. Protein: CSVRLAGGPLEDTQYF.